The 26 T cell receptor beta chains listed next were all sequenced from one sample in a study of T cells in narcolepsy. The assay was immunoSEQ multiplex PCR, and TCRdb's table has in-frame clones only and misses some. The data contain approximately 16,000 clones, over 55% of them singletons. The sequenced sample was CD45RA- memory CD8+ T cells from PBMCs. Receptors were obtained from a human donor with narcolepsy.

CDR3 nucleotides: TGTGCCAGCAGCCCTAGCGAAACCTACGAGCAGTACTTC. As protein: CASSPSETYEQYF. The chain links TRBV2 to TRBJ2-7, with D possibly being TRBD2 (6 bases). The CDR3 is made up of 13 amino acids. V gave up 6 bases and J gave up 2 bases, with 11 bases separating them. Germline V lookup: CDR1 SNHLY, CDR2 FYNNEI.

V usage is TRBV6-6 and J usage is TRBJ1-1; 7 bases are a match to TRBD1. CDR1 and CDR2 from the germline V gene are MNHNY and SVGAGI (reference sequence). The CDR3 contains 15 residues. J gave up 4 bases and V 3 bases, and 8 bases lay outside the gene matches. The chain's CDR3 is CASSYLGGAGTEAFF. CDR3 DNA sequence: TGTGCCAGCAGTTATTTAGGGGGCGCGGGCACTGAAGCTTTCTTT.

This clone was seen a few times. This chain joins TRBV5-6 and TRBJ1-1; D call uncertain. CDR1 is SGHDT and CDR2 is YYEEEE in the germline V gene. The CDR3 length is 15 residues. The V gene lost 0 bases and the J gene lost 0 bases, with 9 bases spanning the gap. The chain's CDR3 is CASSLGTVVNTEAFF. CDR3 nucleotides: TGTGCCAGCAGCTTGGGGACGGTCGTGAACACTGAAGCTTTCTTT.

Comments on this clone: At the DNA level, this CDR3 is encoded by other sequences in the same sample as well. The rearrangement links TRBV15 to TRBJ2-5; no clear D. The CDR3 length is 18 residues. V lost 0 bases and J lost 0, with 17 bases in between. Looked up from germline, CDR1 is LNHNV and CDR2 is YYDKDF (reference sequence). The CDR3 here is CATSRDSELARYQETQYF. The CDR3, as DNA: TGTGCCACCAGCAGAGATTCTGAGCTCGCCAGGTACCAAGAGACCCAGTACTTC. Full variable domain (missing parts from reference TRBV15 and TRBJ2-5): DAMVIQNPRYQVTQFGKPVTLSCSQTLNHNVMYWYQQKSSQAPKLLFHYYDKDFNNEADTPDNFQSRRPNTSFCFLDIRSPGLGDTAMYLCATSRDSELARYQETQYFGPGTRLLVL.

V is TRBV19 and J is TRBJ1-1; the match to TRBD1 covers 7 bases. Germline CDR1 is LNHDA and CDR2 is SQIVND (reference sequence). The CDR3 length is 13 residues. V trimming: 7 bases; J trimming: 5 bases; junction bases outside the gene matches: 7. DNA of the CDR3: TGTGCCAGTATGACAGGGTACAGGACTGAAGCTTTCTTT. Protein: CASMTGYRTEAFF.

The chain is built from TRBV2 and TRBJ1-1; D is ambiguous. There are 12 residues in the CDR3. In germline, CDR1 is SNHLY, CDR2 FYNNEI. V dropped 7 bases and J dropped 1 base, with 7 bases sitting between them. The CDR3 nucleotides are TGTGCCAGCACCTTATCGAACACTGAAGCTTTCTTT. Its translation: CASTLSNTEAFF.

The genes are TRBV19 and TRBJ2-5; D not certain. The J call may not be correct, given that the DNA end is closer to TRBJ2-7. This CDR3 has 12 amino acids. Per the germline V gene, CDR1 is LNHDA and CDR2 is SQIVND (reference sequence). CDR3: CASSGPLYEQYF. DNA of the CDR3: TGTGCCAGTAGCGGACCCCTCTACGAGCAGTACTTC.

V is TRBV25-1 and J is TRBJ2-5; perhaps D is TRBD1 or TRBD2 (6 bases each). Judging by the DNA end, TRBJ2-7 fits better; the J call may be wrong. In germline, CDR1 is MGHDK, CDR2 SYGVNS. The CDR3 is 13 residues long. CDR3 protein: CASSGGAVYEQYF. The CDR3 DNA follows: TGTGCCAGCAGTGGGGGGGCGGTGTACGAGCAGTACTTC.

The V gene is TRBV6-6, the J gene TRBJ2-1; TRBD2 matches at 10 bases. V was pared by 7 bases and J by 8 bases, with 11 bases of the junction left unmatched. Looked up from germline, CDR1 is MNHNY and CDR2 is SVGAGI (reference sequence). The CDR3 spans 15 residues. The CDR3 nucleotides read TGTGCCAGCACCCTTAGCGGGAGGCTCATAGATGAGCAGTTCTTC. Protein: CASTLSGRLIDEQFF.

The V call is TRBV4-2, the J call TRBJ2-3; 11 positions match TRBD2. The J segment lost 4 bases and the V segment lost 4 bases, leaving 10 bases of the junction unmatched. CDR3 size: 17 residues. Germline CDR1 and CDR2: LGHNA and YNFKEQ. CDR3 in DNA: TGTGCCAGCAGCCGCACGTTAGCGGGAGGGCTGGCAGATACGCAGTATTTT. Translated, it gives CASSRTLAGGLADTQYF.

The V and J genes are TRBV9 and TRBJ2-7, with D possibly being TRBD2 (7 bases). V lost 3 bases and J 2 bases, leaving 24 bases between the germline ends. CDR1 SGDLS and CDR2 YYNGEE come from the germline V gene. The CDR3 has 18 residues. CDR3 protein: CASSAEGGPGHLTYEQYF. As DNA, the CDR3 is TGTGCCAGCAGCGCCGAGGGAGGGCCGGGACACTTAACCTACGAGCAGTACTTC. The complete variable domain, with remaining parts taken from reference TRBV9 and TRBJ2-7, reads DSGVTQTPKHLITATGQRVTLRCSPRSGDLSVYWYQQSLDQGLQFLIQYYNGEERAKGNILERFSAQQFPDLHSELNLSSLELGDSALYFCASSAEGGPGHLTYEQYFGPGTRLTVT.

This clone has only a few counts. V is TRBV27 and J is TRBJ2-3; 9 bases are shared with TRBD2. The V gene's germline CDR1 is MNHEY and CDR2 SMNVEV (reference sequence). V lost 5 bases, J lost 2 bases, and 11 bases stayed unmatched. CDR3 size: 17 residues. The CDR3 protein is CASSLQPGTSITDTQYF. The CDR3, as DNA: TGTGCCAGCAGTCTACAGCCCGGGACTAGCATCACAGATACGCAGTATTTT.

V gene TRBV5-6 combines with J gene TRBJ2-7; D is ambiguous. Trimming pared 1 base from V and 0 bases from J, leaving 17 bases between. The germline gives CDR1 SGHDT, CDR2 YYEEEE. This CDR3 spans 17 amino acids. CDR3 sequence: CASSLPGSPIPSYEQYF. The CDR3 DNA sequence: TGTGCCAGCAGCTTGCCGGGCAGCCCCATCCCCTCCTACGAGCAGTACTTC.

This clone was counted only a few times. V gene TRBV15 combines with J gene TRBJ2-1; TRBD2 agrees at 9 bases. Trimming took 6 bases from V and 3 from J; bases not matched to a gene: 6. From germline, CDR1 is LNHNV and CDR2 YYDKDF (reference sequence). This CDR3 spans 15 amino acids. CDR3 protein: CATSTSSGSYNEQFF. DNA for the CDR3: TGTGCCACCAGTACCAGTAGCGGGAGCTACAATGAGCAGTTCTTC.

To note about this clone: The sample contains more than one DNA sequence encoding this CDR3. The CDR3 sequence: CASSQGTGAFTLHF. Here the CDR3 DNA reads TGTGCCAGCAGCCAGGGGACAGGGGCTTTCACCCTCCACTTT. This rearrangement joins TRBV5-6 to TRBJ1-6, with 10 bases lining up with TRBD1. The CDR3 length is 14 residues. V was clipped by 4 bases and J by 14 bases; unmatched bases: 9. Per germline, CDR1 SGHDT and CDR2 YYEEEE.

The V and J genes are TRBV15 and TRBJ1-4, with TRBD1 identical over 11 bases. V shed 1 base, J shed 4 bases, and the junction held 5 bases outside the gene matches. From germline, CDR1 is LNHNV and CDR2 YYDKDF (reference sequence). This CDR3 has 17 residues. The CDR3 here is CATSRAGQGAFNEKLFF. Written as DNA, the CDR3 is TGTGCCACCAGCAGAGCCGGACAGGGGGCTTTTAATGAAAAACTGTTTTTT.

Here the CDR3 DNA reads TGTGCCAGCAGCTTAGGACTAGCGGGGGGCAATGAGCAGTTCTTC. This translates into CASSLGLAGGNEQFF. This chain joins TRBV7-7 and TRBJ2-1; TRBD2 matches at 13 bases. V was clipped by 1 base and J by 6 bases; unmatched bases: 0. The CDR3 is made up of 15 amino acids. The germline gives CDR1 SSHAT, CDR2 FNYEAQ (reference sequence).

The rearrangement uses TRBV19 and TRBJ2-1; tentatively, D is TRBD2 (5 bases). CDR1 and CDR2 from the germline V gene are LNHDA and SQIVND (reference sequence). This CDR3 spans 15 amino acids. Trimming stripped 5 bases from V and 0 bases from J, with 11 bases between. The CDR3 loop is CASSPDGNSYNEQFF. CDR3 sequence (DNA): TGTGCCAGTAGTCCGGACGGGAACTCCTACAATGAGCAGTTCTTC. The full variable domain, completed using reference TRBV19 and TRBJ2-1, is DGGITQSPKYLFRKEGQNVTLSCEQNLNHDAMYWYRQDPGQGLRLIYYSQIVNDFQKGDIAEGYSVSREKKESFPLTVTSAQKNPTAFYLCASSPDGNSYNEQFFGPGTRLTVL.

The J gene is TRBJ1-1, the V gene TRBV5-1; D gene ambiguous. Germline V gene data show CDR1 as SGHRS and CDR2 as YFSETQ. The length of the CDR3 is 13 residues. V lost 6 bases and J lost 1, with 10 bases in between. The CDR3 DNA sequence: TGCGCCAGCACGCTTGGAGGGAACACTGAAGCTTTCTTT. It encodes CASTLGGNTEAFF.

V and J are TRBV7-9 and TRBJ1-6; TRBD1 is a possible D gene (5 bases). V lost 7 bases, J lost 1 base, and 8 bases lay in between. The CDR3 has 14 amino acids. CDR1 is SEHNR, CDR2 FQNEAQ, per germline (reference sequence). The CDR3 region has the DNA TGTGCCAGCACCCAGGGTTCCTATAATTCACCCCTCCACTTT. Translation gives CASTQGSYNSPLHF.

The genes are TRBV6-6 and TRBJ1-2; the match to TRBD1 covers 9 bases. The junction had 5 bases not matched to a gene; V was cut back by 5 bases and J by 7 bases. This CDR3 is 13 amino acids long. Germline CDR1 is MNHNY and CDR2 is SVGAGI (reference sequence). The CDR3 protein is CASSIGQGFGYTF. In DNA, the CDR3 is TGTGCCAGCAGTATAGGACAGGGGTTTGGCTACACCTTC.

The J gene is TRBJ2-7, the V gene TRBV11-2; D is undetermined. V was trimmed by 5 bases and J by 6 bases, leaving 11 bases between them. The CDR3 is made up of 12 amino acids. The germline CDR1 and CDR2 sequences are SGHAT and FQNNGV. This CDR3 is CASSVGYFEQYF. The CDR3 DNA is TGTGCCAGCAGCGTAGGTTACTTCGAGCAGTACTTC.

This sequence joins TRBV21-1 and TRBJ2-5; the DNA was not used to check the table's D call, TRBD2. TRBV21-1 is a pseudogene segment. The CDR3 is 14 amino acids. CDR3 sequence reads: CASSKRVLQETQYF. CDR3 sequence (DNA): TGTGCCAGCAGCAAAAGAGTGCTCCAAGAGACCCAGTACTTC.

V gene TRBV4-2 combines with J gene TRBJ1-6; 7 bases are a match to TRBD1. CDR1 and CDR2 (germline): LGHNA, YNFKEQ. After removal of 2 bases from V and 9 bases from J, the junction contained 7 bases not matched to a gene. CDR3 length: 15 amino acids. Here the CDR3 DNA reads TGTGCCAGCAGCCAAAAGCCAGGGGGAACTTCACCCCTCCACTTT. This translates into CASSQKPGGTSPLHF.

The V gene is TRBV7-9, the J gene TRBJ2-2; D is perhaps TRBD2 (6 bases). V was trimmed by 2 bases and J by 5 bases, leaving 12 bases between them. CDR3 length: 15 amino acids. Germline values: CDR1 SEHNR, CDR2 FQNEAQ (reference sequence). CDR3 nucleotide sequence: TGTGCCAGCAGCTTAAACCAGGGAGGAACCGGGGAGCTGTTTTTT. Its protein product is CASSLNQGGTGELFF.

V and J are TRBV11-3 and TRBJ2-3; a possible D gene is TRBD1 (5 bases). V dropped 1 base and J dropped 5 bases, with 13 bases sitting between them. Germline-derived CDR1 and CDR2 are SGHNT and YENEEA. The CDR3 is 15 residues long. CDR3: CASSLGPGWGDTQYF. The CDR3 region has the DNA TGTGCCAGCAGCTTAGGCCCAGGGTGGGGAGATACGCAGTATTTT.